This paragraph reports one T cell receptor (beta chain). Its antigen is undetermined. This specimen comes from a study of T cells after yellow fever vaccination. Overall study findings and caveats: Weaker, the secondary response peaked sooner, at day 5 versus 15.

Each CDR3 protein gets one entry after TCRdb re-called the 5' RACE reads with MiXCR. Seen here are 95,000 to 150,000 distinct CDR3 sequences, roughly 15% observed once, and the top ten hold roughly 47%. The CDR3 length is 15 residues. The V and J ends lost 3 bases and 10 bases, in that order; junction bases with no gene match: 5. Per the germline V gene, CDR1 is ENHRY and CDR2 is SYGVKD. Source: CD8+ T cells sorted from PBMCs, taken 5 days after the yellow fever booster vaccination. This sequence was found in a man aged 18 to 29 who received the YFV17D yellow fever vaccine. The chain recombines TRBV10-3 with TRBJ1-6, with 11 bases lining up with TRBD1. CDR3 loop: CAISEGTGGNSPLHF. The CDR3 DNA follows: TGTGCCATCAGTGAAGGGACAGGGGGAAACTCACCCCTCCACTTT.